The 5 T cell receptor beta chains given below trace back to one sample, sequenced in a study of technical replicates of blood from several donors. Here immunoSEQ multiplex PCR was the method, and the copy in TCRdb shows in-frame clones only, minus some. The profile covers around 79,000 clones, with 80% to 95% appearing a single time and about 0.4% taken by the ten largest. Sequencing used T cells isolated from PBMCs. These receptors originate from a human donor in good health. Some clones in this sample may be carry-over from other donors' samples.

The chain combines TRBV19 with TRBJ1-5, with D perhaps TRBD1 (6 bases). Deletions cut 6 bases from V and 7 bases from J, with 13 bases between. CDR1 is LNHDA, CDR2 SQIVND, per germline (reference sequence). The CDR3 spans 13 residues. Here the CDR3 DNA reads TGTGCCAGTAGCTTCAGGGGTGGGCAGCCCCAGCATTTT. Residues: CASSFRGGQPQHF.

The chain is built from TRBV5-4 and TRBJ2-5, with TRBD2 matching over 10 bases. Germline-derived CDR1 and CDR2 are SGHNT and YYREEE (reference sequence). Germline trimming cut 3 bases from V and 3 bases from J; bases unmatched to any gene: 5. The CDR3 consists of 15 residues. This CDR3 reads CASSWTSGYKETQYF. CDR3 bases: TGTGCCAGCAGCTGGACTAGCGGATATAAAGAGACCCAGTACTTC.

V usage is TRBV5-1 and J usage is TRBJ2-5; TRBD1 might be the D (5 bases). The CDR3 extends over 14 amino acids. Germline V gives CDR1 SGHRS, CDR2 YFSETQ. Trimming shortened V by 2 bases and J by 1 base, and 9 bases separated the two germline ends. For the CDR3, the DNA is TGCGCCAGCAGCTTAAACAGGATCCAAGAGACCCAGTACTTC. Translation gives CASSLNRIQETQYF.

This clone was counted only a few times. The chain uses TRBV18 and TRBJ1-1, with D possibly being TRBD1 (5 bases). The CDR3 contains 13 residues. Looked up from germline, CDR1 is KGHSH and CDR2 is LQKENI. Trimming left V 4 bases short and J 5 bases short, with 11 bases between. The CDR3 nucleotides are TGTGCCAGCTCACAGGGGTTGGAGACTGAAGCTTTCTTT. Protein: CASSQGLETEAFF.

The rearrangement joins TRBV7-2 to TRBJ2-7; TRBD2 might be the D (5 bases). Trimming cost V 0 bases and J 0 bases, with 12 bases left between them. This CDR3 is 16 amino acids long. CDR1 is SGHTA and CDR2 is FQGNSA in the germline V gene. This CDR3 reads CASSLAVSGSSYEQYF. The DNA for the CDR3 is TGTGCCAGCAGCTTAGCAGTGAGCGGTAGCTCCTACGAGCAGTACTTC.